The source of this T cell receptor (beta chain) is a study of OX40 agonist ivuxolimab in advanced cancers. This CDR3 region has 11 residues. The V and J ends lost 1 base and 7 bases respectively, with 5 bases between them. Germline CDR1 reads SGHTA; CDR2 reads FQGNSA. Concerning this clone: Its antigen is not known.

Generated by immunoSEQ multiplex PCR, the TCRdb table keeps only in-frame clones and is missing some. The repertoire has under 95,000 clones, about 85% of them found once; the top ten carry about 1.3%. Study-wide findings and caveats: Some of the nonresponding patients also showed low levels of normalized T-cell clonal expansion.

At cycle 4 day 1, cycle 7 day 1, and baseline, blood was sampled. The V gene is TRBV7-2, the J gene TRBJ2-7; no clear D. The source of this sequence is an adult with an advanced solid tumor such as melanoma, head and neck, liver or kidney cancer. Sequenced material: CD4+ or CD8+ T cells sorted from blood, taken in a trial of the OX40 agonist ivuxolimab. For the CDR3, the DNA is TGTGCCAGCAGCTTAGTTGGTGAGCAGTACTTC. Translated: CASSLVGEQYF.